This T cell receptor (beta chain) was observed in a study of T-cell memory formation after mild COVID-19. Whole-study findings and limits: Pre-infection memory contained some responding clones, which suggested that cross-reactive memory had joined.

From the 5' RACE reads, TCRdb called clonotypes with MiXCR, one entry per CDR3 protein. Altogether approximately 290,000 distinct CDR3 sequences are present, 7% to 10% being singletons, with the ten largest covering roughly 22%. Deletions cut 4 bases from V and 0 bases from J, with 11 bases between. The V gene's germline CDR1 is SQVTM and CDR2 ANQGSEA. This CDR3 spans 14 amino acids. Ten or more counts support this clonotype. Its antigen is unknown. The sequence came from a man younger than 35 who had mild COVID-19 (a few samples of this study predate the infection). Cell type and time point are not known. The J gene is TRBJ2-3, the V gene TRBV29-1; D is possibly TRBD1 or TRBD2 (5 bases each). The sample was PBMCs or a T cell subset sorted from them (not recorded which). CDR3 sequence: CSVVGWGSTDTQYF. The CDR3 nucleotides read TGCAGCGTTGTAGGGTGGGGGAGCACAGATACGCAGTATTTT.